The following is a T cell receptor (beta chain) sequence with its context. This clone turned up a few times. It lacks a known antigen. Nothing much larger sits one base from this clone, and base qualities are not available. The sample comes from a study of blood T cell repertoires in COVID-19 (TCRdb year 2020). As for the study more broadly: Samples covering the acute and convalescent phases of COVID-19 were provided by collaborators in the United States, Italy and Spain. The material from the prospective study consisted of cDNA or gDNA derived from T cells, B-cell-depleted T cells, or PBMCs. Deeply sampled blood TCRbeta repertoires from subjects exposed to, actively infected with, or recovered from COVID-19 were included in the dataset. A freely available public database, intended as a resource for researchers studying the immune response to SARS-CoV-2, is where the repertoires were released. The samples were drawn from the first 160 participants of the ongoing ImmuneRACE study and from 950 to 1,500 subjects provided by 6 global collaborators. A de-identified subject ID, COVID-19 status, age in years and sex were almost always included in the sample metadata. Where available, HLA class I and class II types were obtained from metadata supplied by the sample provider rather than from assay-based typing. What the work shows at the level of the full study, not this receptor alone: How much clinical and demographic metadata was included differed by source and by participant, and the metadata was provided uncurated.

Whole blood was collected in K2EDTA tubes by collaborating institutions according to the institutions' own protocols. For TCRbeta analysis, collaborators shipped samples as frozen whole blood, isolated PBMCs, or DNA extracted from either of those sample types. The CDR3 has 16 amino acids, counting the end cysteine and phenylalanine. Only the CDR3 DNA stays, 48 bases, in frame from base 1. From V the trimming removes 1 base and from J it removes 4 bases, while the gene matches leave 8 bases of the junction unaccounted for. The germline V gene provides CDR1 SGHVS and CDR2 FQNEAQ. TCRbeta CDR3 regions were amplified from genomic DNA using the immunoSEQ Assay, a bias-controlled multiplex PCR. Processing in the source paper ran as follows. The number of nucleated cells in each sample was estimated from the amplification of reference gene primers within the assay. To quantify the absolute abundance of each unique TCRbeta CDR3 rearrangement, sequence reads were collapsed and filtered. For each sample, productive Simpson clonality was calculated as the square root of Simpson's diversity index over productive rearrangements. What TCRdb holds here is the immuneACCESS table cut down to in-frame rearrangements. Part of the clones is not present; checked against another copy, under half of the missing clones reflect an unresolved V gene, and the others are unexplained. Clonal size and the V and J genes are those of that table, whereas D and trimming came from the DNA. The sample table lists some 180,000 clones, about nine tenths of them with a count of one. The ten largest clones take up about 6.7% of the sample.

The chain is encoded by TRBV7-8 joined to TRBJ1-1, and 8 junction bases match TRBD1. Sequenced material: peripheral blood. The sequence was collected from a man aged 35 to 55 with acute or convalescent COVID-19. For the CDR3, the sequence is CASSLVGPGGGTEAFF. The base sequence is TGTGCCAGCAGCTTAGTTGGGCCAGGGGGCGGCACTGAAGCTTTCTTT. Reference TRBV7-8 and TRBJ1-1 genes cover what lies past the CDR3, so the full variable domain is GAGVSQSPRYKVAKRGQDVALRCDPISGHVSLFWYQQALGQGPEFLTYFQNEAQLDKSGLPSDRFFAERPEGSVSTLKIQRTQQEDSAVYLCASSLVGPGGGTEAFFGQGTRLTVV.